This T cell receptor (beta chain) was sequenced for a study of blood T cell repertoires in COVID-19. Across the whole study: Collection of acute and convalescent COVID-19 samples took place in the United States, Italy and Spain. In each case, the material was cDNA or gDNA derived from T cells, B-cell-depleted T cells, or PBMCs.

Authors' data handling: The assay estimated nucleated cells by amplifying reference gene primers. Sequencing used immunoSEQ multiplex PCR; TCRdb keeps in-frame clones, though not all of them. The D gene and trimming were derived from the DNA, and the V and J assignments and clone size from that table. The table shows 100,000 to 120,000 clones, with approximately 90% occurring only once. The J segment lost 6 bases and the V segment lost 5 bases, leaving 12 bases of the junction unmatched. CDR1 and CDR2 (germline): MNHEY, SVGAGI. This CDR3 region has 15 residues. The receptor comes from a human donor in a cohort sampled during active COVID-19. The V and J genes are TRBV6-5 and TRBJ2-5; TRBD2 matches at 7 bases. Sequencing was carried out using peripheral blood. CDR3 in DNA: TGTGCCAGCAGTCCTAACCGACTAGCAGAAAAGACCCAGTACTTC. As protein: CASSPNRLAEKTQYF.